These 19 T cell receptor beta chains originate from one sample sequenced in a study of blood T cell repertoires in COVID-19. Only in-frame clones appear in the TCRdb table, and some are missing; sequencing was by immunoSEQ multiplex PCR. This repertoire shows about 75,000 clones, about 88% found once; its top ten account for approximately 5.8%. The specimen sequenced was peripheral blood. These receptors were collected from an elderly man with COVID-19, enrolled during active disease.

J is TRBJ1-1 and V is TRBV18; 9 positions match TRBD1. This CDR3 has 16 amino acids. V dropped 4 bases and J dropped 5; count of bases not matched to a gene: 11. The V gene's germline CDR1 is KGHSH and CDR2 LQKENI. CDR3 sequence reads: CASSRSTGGAGTEAFF. The DNA for the CDR3 is TGTGCCAGCTCACGATCAACAGGGGGCGCAGGAACTGAAGCTTTCTTT.

V gene TRBV9 combines with J gene TRBJ2-3; 13 bases fit TRBD2. The CDR3 is 16 residues long. CDR1 SGDLS and CDR2 YYNGEE come from the germline V gene. V trimming: 4 bases; J trimming: 5 bases; junction bases outside the gene matches: 7. The CDR3 DNA reads TGTGCCAGCAGCCCAGTACTAGCGGGGGGGGGAGATACGCAGTATTTT. It translates to CASSPVLAGGGDTQYF.

V gene TRBV9 combines with J gene TRBJ1-3; D call uncertain. V was clipped by 5 bases and J by 10 bases, with 16 bases between them. The germline CDR1 and CDR2 sequences are SGDLS and YYNGEE. The CDR3 runs to 13 residues. The CDR3 coding sequence is TGTGCCAGCAGAGGAGAATTGAGTATGACCATATATTTT. Protein: CASRGELSMTIYF. Filled out from reference TRBV9 and TRBJ1-3, the complete variable domain reads DSGVTQTPKHLITATGQRVTLRCSPRSGDLSVYWYQQSLDQGLQFLIQYYNGEERAKGNILERFSAQQFPDLHSELNLSSLELGDSALYFCASRGELSMTIYFGEGSWLTVV.

The chain carries TRBV9 and TRBJ2-2; TRBD1 matches 9 bases. The germline CDR1 and CDR2 sequences are SGDLS and YYNGEE. The CDR3 sequence is 16 residues long. With 2 bases clipped from V and 4 bases from J, the junction kept 6 bases outside the gene matches. DNA of the CDR3: TGTGCCAGCAGCGTCGGACAGGGGCTTGGCACCGGGGAGCTGTTTTTT. Its protein is CASSVGQGLGTGELFF.

The genes are TRBV5-1 and TRBJ1-2; D call uncertain. The ends were cut back, 3 bases at V and 4 bases at J, with 16 bases in the middle. CDR3 length: 15 residues. Germline CDR1 reads SGHRS; CDR2 reads YFSETQ. Here the CDR3 DNA reads TGCGCCAGCAGCTCCGGGGTAGTCTCATTCTATGGCTACACCTTC. Translated, it gives CASSSGVVSFYGYTF.

The V call is TRBV5-6, the J call TRBJ1-5; D gene unclear. CDR3 length: 16 amino acids. Between the trimmed V and J ends, which lost 0 bases and 0 bases, there was a span of 10 bases. Germline-derived CDR1 and CDR2 are SGHDT and YYEEEE. In DNA form, the CDR3 reads TGTGCCAGCAGCTTGGGGGAGATGATTAGCAATCAGCCCCAGCATTTT. It encodes CASSLGEMISNQPQHF.

This rearrangement joins TRBV29-1 to TRBJ1-2, with D unresolved. Between the trimmed V and J ends, which lost 4 bases and 3 bases, there was a span of 9 bases. The CDR3 spans 12 residues. CDR1 SQVTM and CDR2 ANQGSEA come from the germline V gene. The CDR3, as DNA: TGCAGCGTTGTCGCCGGGGACTATGGCTACACCTTC. This codes for CSVVAGDYGYTF.

The chain carries TRBV2 and TRBJ2-5; D gene uncertain. Trimming took off 4 bases at V and 5 bases at J, with 5 bases between the two ends. This CDR3 spans 11 amino acids. CDR1 and CDR2 (germline): SNHLY, FYNNEI. CDR3 bases: TGTGCCAGCAGTGCCGGGGAGACCCAGTACTTC. It yields the protein CASSAGETQYF.

The rearrangement links TRBV7-3 to TRBJ2-2; the match to TRBD2 covers 11 bases. CDR3 length: 18 residues. With 2 bases clipped from V and 4 bases from J, the junction kept 9 bases outside the gene matches. The germline gives CDR1 SGHTA, CDR2 FQGTGA. CDR3 sequence (DNA): TGTGCCAGCAGCTTATACCCGACTAGCGGGGTTGGCACCGGGGAGCTGTTTTTT. Protein: CASSLYPTSGVGTGELFF.

The rearrangement links TRBV5-1 to TRBJ1-1; D is perhaps TRBD1 (5 bases). V was trimmed by 3 bases and J by 4 bases, leaving 16 bases between them. There are 15 residues in the CDR3. CDR1 and CDR2 (germline): SGHRS, YFSETQ. The CDR3, as DNA: TGCGCCAGCAGCTCGGGACTTACCCAGGCCACTGAAGCTTTCTTT. Translation: CASSSGLTQATEAFF. The full variable domain, with the rest looked up from reference TRBV5-1 and TRBJ1-1, is KAGVTQTPRYLIKTRGQQVTLSCSPISGHRSVSWYQQTPGQGLQFLFEYFSETQRNKGNFPGRFSGRQFSNSRSEMNVSTLELGDSALYLCASSSGLTQATEAFFGQGTRLTVV.

The chain recombines TRBV9 with TRBJ1-2, with 11 bases identical to TRBD1. CDR3 length: 16 amino acids. CDR1 and CDR2 (germline): SGDLS, YYNGEE. V gave up 2 bases and J gave up 8 bases; unmatched junction bases: 11. CDR3 in amino acids: CASSVGHPDRGPGYTF. The CDR3 DNA is TGTGCCAGCAGCGTCGGCCACCCGGACAGGGGGCCCGGCTACACCTTC. The full variable domain, in which reference TRBV9 and TRBJ1-2 provide the parts outside the CDR3, is DSGVTQTPKHLITATGQRVTLRCSPRSGDLSVYWYQQSLDQGLQFLIQYYNGEERAKGNILERFSAQQFPDLHSELNLSSLELGDSALYFCASSVGHPDRGPGYTFGSGTRLTVV.

The chain employs TRBV9 and TRBJ2-3; D may be TRBD2 (6 bases). Trimming stripped 0 bases from V and 5 bases from J, with 13 bases between. There are 15 residues in the CDR3. The germline V gene has CDR1 SGDLS and CDR2 YYNGEE. DNA of the CDR3: TGTGCCAGCAGCGTAGCCGGGACTCCAAGAGATACGCAGTATTTT. It is translated as CASSVAGTPRDTQYF.

This clone was seen only a few times. The chain uses TRBV5-1 and TRBJ1-2; D is ambiguous. V was pared by 0 bases and J by 0 bases, with 9 bases between. CDR3 length: 15 amino acids. Germline V lookup: CDR1 SGHRS, CDR2 YFSETQ. The CDR3 nucleotides read TGCGCCAGCAGCTTGGACGGGGAGGCTAACTATGGCTACACCTTC. This codes for CASSLDGEANYGYTF. Full variable domain (missing parts from reference TRBV5-1 and TRBJ1-2): KAGVTQTPRYLIKTRGQQVTLSCSPISGHRSVSWYQQTPGQGLQFLFEYFSETQRNKGNFPGRFSGRQFSNSRSEMNVSTLELGDSALYLCASSLDGEANYGYTFGSGTRLTVV.

The chain couples TRBV7-2 to TRBJ1-6; a possible D gene is TRBD1 (5 bases). Trimming took off 5 bases at V and 6 bases at J, with 11 bases between the two ends. Per the germline V gene, CDR1 is SGHTA and CDR2 is FQGNSA. There are 14 residues in the CDR3. This CDR3 reads CASSQGSPNSPLHF. The CDR3 nucleotides read TGTGCCAGCAGCCAGGGAAGCCCTAATTCACCCCTCCACTTT.

The chain has TRBV5-1 and TRBJ1-4, with 11 bases fitting TRBD1. This CDR3 spans 16 amino acids. Germline CDR1 and CDR2: SGHRS and YFSETQ. V shed 4 bases and J 7 bases; nucleotides not matched to a gene: 9. CDR3 loop: CASSLGQGASSEKLFF. Here the CDR3 DNA reads TGCGCCAGCAGCCTCGGACAGGGGGCTTCATCTGAAAAACTGTTTTTT.

This sequence joins TRBV5-6 and TRBJ1-5; 7 positions match TRBD1. With 0 bases clipped from V and 5 bases from J, the junction kept 5 bases outside the gene matches. Germline CDR1 reads SGHDT; CDR2 reads YYEEEE. The CDR3 runs to 15 residues. CDR3 residues: CASSLGPGQHQPQHF. CDR3 DNA sequence: TGTGCCAGCAGCTTGGGCCCGGGACAGCATCAGCCCCAGCATTTT.

The V gene is TRBV5-8, the J gene TRBJ2-1, with D maybe TRBD1 (5 bases). The CDR3 sequence is 13 residues long. Per the germline V gene, CDR1 is SGHTS and CDR2 is YDEGEE. Trimming removed 8 bases at V and 8 bases at J, with 17 bases between. The CDR3 loop reads CARGRTNLYEQFF. In DNA, the CDR3 is TGTGCCAGGGGCCGGACAAACCTCTATGAGCAGTTCTTC. The variable domain in full, completed from reference TRBV5-8 and TRBJ2-1, reads EAGVTQSPTHLIKTRGQQATLRCSPISGHTSVYWYQQALGLGLQFLLWYDEGEERNRGNFPPRFSGRQFPNYSSELNVNALELEDSALYLCARGRTNLYEQFFGPGTRLTVL.

This clone was counted once. The rearrangement joins TRBV19 to TRBJ2-1, with TRBD1 identical over 10 bases. From germline, CDR1 is LNHDA and CDR2 SQIVND (reference sequence). The V segment lost 6 bases and the J segment 2 bases; nucleotides outside the gene matches: 4. The CDR3 is 15 residues long. CDR3 loop: CASRRTGGTYNEQFF. The DNA for the CDR3 is TGTGCCAGTAGGAGGACAGGGGGAACCTACAATGAGCAGTTCTTC.

The V call is TRBV6-5, the J call TRBJ1-5; TRBD1 might be the D (6 bases). Trimming pared 6 bases from V and 4 bases from J, leaving 7 bases between. Germline V gene data show CDR1 as MNHEY and CDR2 as SVGAGI. There are 12 residues in the CDR3. This chain's CDR3 is CASRTGNQPQHF. CDR3 nucleotide sequence: TGTGCCAGCAGGACAGGAAATCAGCCCCAGCATTTT.